The 21 T cell receptor beta chains given below trace back to one sample, sequenced in a study of post-analysis software for immune sequencing data. Study results and caveats: About five TRBV segments, including TRBV5-6, TRBV5-1 and TRBV20-1, were more frequent in patients than controls.

Their target antigens are unknown. cDNA libraries for TCR beta contained unique molecular identifiers. MiXCR, applied by TCRdb to the PCR reads, yields one record per CDR3 protein. The sample gives 500,000 to 600,000 distinct CDR3 sequences, about 40% of which show up once; 1.5% to 2% is in the top ten. The sample taken for sequencing was blood. These receptors came from a girl aged 10-17 years with multiple sclerosis.

This clonotype came up a few times. V gene TRBV29-1 combines with J gene TRBJ2-1; 7 bases agree with TRBD1. The CDR3 loop spans 11 amino acids. J lost 13 bases, V lost 4 bases, and 7 bases had no gene match. Germline lookup yields CDR1 SQVTM and CDR2 ANQGSEA. CDR3 nucleotide sequence: TGCAGCGTTGGTCGACAGGGTAAACAGTTCTTC. Its translation is CSVGRQGKQFF.

The rearrangement joins TRBV7-2 to TRBJ2-3, with a weak D call TRBD2 (5 bases). The length of the CDR3 is 17 residues. V was cut by 3 bases and J by 2 bases, with 18 bases left in between. Germline loops: CDR1 SGHTA, CDR2 FQGNSA. This CDR3 reads CASSFPLRLAPTDTQYF. CDR3 nucleotide sequence: TGTGCCAGCAGCTTTCCTTTGCGGCTAGCCCCCACAGATACGCAGTATTTT. Variable domain in full (rest from reference TRBV7-2 and TRBJ2-3): GAGVSQSPSNKVTEKGKDVELRCDPISGHTALYWYRQSLGQGLEFLIYFQGNSAPDKSGLPSDRFSAERTGGSVSTLTIQRTQQEDSAVYLCASSFPLRLAPTDTQYFGPGTRLTVL.

This clonotype turned up a few times. V is TRBV6-4 and J is TRBJ2-1, with 8 bases matching TRBD2. The CDR3 spans 16 residues. J gave up 3 bases and V 5 bases, and 9 bases lay outside the gene matches. CDR1 MRHNA and CDR2 SNTAGT come from the germline V gene. CDR3 protein: CASSTEPGLVYNEQFF. CDR3 in DNA: TGTGCCAGCAGTACCGAACCGGGACTAGTCTACAATGAGCAGTTCTTC.

The rearrangement links TRBV7-8 to TRBJ2-3; D gene unclear. CDR3 size: 14 residues. V lost 0 bases and J lost 0, with 4 bases in between. Germline V gene lookup returns CDR1 SGHVS and CDR2 FQNEAQ. CDR3 region: CASSLAVSTDTQYF. CDR3 bases: TGTGCCAGCAGCTTAGCGGTTAGCACAGATACGCAGTATTTT.

The chain carries TRBV3-1 and TRBJ2-5; D might be TRBD1 or TRBD2, each matching 5 bases. V lost 6 bases, J lost 5 bases, and 13 bases lay in between. The CDR3 totals 13 residues. Per germline, CDR1 LGHDT and CDR2 YNNKEL (reference sequence). CDR3 in DNA: TGTGCCAGCAGATGGTTGGGGGAGGAGACCCAGTACTTC. It is translated as CASRWLGEETQYF.

This clonotype was seen at least ten times. The chain is built from TRBV12-3 or TRBV12-4 and TRBJ2-3; the match to TRBD2 covers 7 bases. This CDR3 region has 15 residues. Losses at the gene ends were 5 bases for V and 5 bases for J; bases not matched to a gene: 10. This chain's CDR3 is CASSPGGRAGDTQYF. In nucleotides, the CDR3 is TGTGCCAGCAGTCCCGGGGGGAGAGCCGGAGATACGCAGTATTTT.

The J gene is TRBJ2-3, the V gene TRBV13; D remains ambiguous. Looked up from germline, CDR1 is PRHDT and CDR2 is FYEKMQ (reference sequence). V was trimmed by 5 bases and J by 5 bases, leaving 14 bases between them. The CDR3 is 14 amino acids. The CDR3 reads CASSPSSGGDTQYF. The CDR3 region has the DNA TGTGCCAGCAGCCCATCCTCCGGCGGAGATACGCAGTATTTT.

The V gene is TRBV30, the J gene TRBJ2-3, with 11 bases matching TRBD2. V shed 2 bases, J shed 2 bases, and the junction held 12 bases outside the gene matches. Germline V CDR1 and CDR2: GTSNPN, SVGIG (reference sequence). The CDR3 consists of 18 residues. CDR3: CAWSILGGLADNTDTQYF. For the CDR3, the DNA is TGTGCCTGGAGTATTTTAGGGGGACTAGCGGATAACACAGATACGCAGTATTTT.

This chain links TRBV9 with TRBJ1-2; no definite D call. The V end was cut by 3 bases, the J end by 1 base, with 13 bases between. Germline CDR1 SGDLS, CDR2 YYNGEE. This CDR3 comprises 15 residues. CDR3 region: CASSADRLLNYGYTF. The CDR3 DNA follows: TGTGCCAGCAGCGCGGATAGATTACTTAACTATGGCTACACCTTC.

V usage is TRBV5-1 and J usage is TRBJ2-5; TRBD1 aligns across 7 bases. Germline V gene lookup returns CDR1 SGHRS and CDR2 YFSETQ. The CDR3 is 15 amino acids. V trimming: 4 bases; J trimming: 6 bases; junction bases outside the gene matches: 12. The CDR3 DNA follows: TGCGCCAGCAGCGAAAACCCAGAAGGGGGCCAGACCCAGTACTTC. It translates to CASSENPEGGQTQYF. The full variable domain, completed using reference TRBV5-1 and TRBJ2-5, is KAGVTQTPRYLIKTRGQQVTLSCSPISGHRSVSWYQQTPGQGLQFLFEYFSETQRNKGNFPGRFSGRQFSNSRSEMNVSTLELGDSALYLCASSENPEGGQTQYFGPGTRLLVL.

With respect to this clonotype: The junction does not match germline at one end; this may be a read error. The rearrangement links TRBV7-9 to TRBJ1-2, with D hard to call. The length of the CDR3 is 12 residues. From germline, CDR1 is SEHNR and CDR2 FQNEAQ (reference sequence). The CDR3 here is CASSIANYGYTF. The DNA for the CDR3 is TGTGCCAGCAGCATAGCTAACTATGGTTACACCTTC.

There are a few counts of this clonotype. The chain is built from TRBV15 and TRBJ1-2; tentatively, D is TRBD1 (5 bases). The CDR3 runs to 16 residues. V lost 2 bases to trimming and J lost 3 bases, with 16 bases between them. CDR1 LNHNV and CDR2 YYDKDF come from the germline V gene (reference sequence). The CDR3 protein is CATSRRRGESDYGYTF. The CDR3 nucleotides read TGTGCCACCAGCAGAAGACGAGGGGAATCGGACTATGGCTACACCTTC.

J is TRBJ2-3 and V is TRBV6-6; D gene unclear. This CDR3 is 13 amino acids long. Germline V gene sequence: CDR1 MNHNY, CDR2 SVGAGI (reference sequence). V dropped 2 bases and J dropped 0 bases, with 3 bases sitting between them. This CDR3 reads CASSYVSTDTQYF. CDR3 DNA sequence: TGTGCCAGCAGTTACGTTAGCACAGATACGCAGTATTTT.

The J gene is TRBJ1-1, the V gene TRBV4-1, with D hard to call. Germline CDR1 MGHRA, CDR2 YSYEKL. The CDR3 spans 15 residues. V was trimmed by 1 base and J by 5 bases, leaving 14 bases between them. The DNA of the CDR3 is TGCGCCAGCAGCCAAGCGTTCCGGGGTCGGACTGAAGCTTTCTTT. The encoded protein is CASSQAFRGRTEAFF.

This clonotype was counted only a few times. This sequence joins TRBV10-2 and TRBJ2-1; D might be TRBD2 (6 bases). This CDR3 has 16 amino acids. V was shortened by 2 bases and J by 8 bases, with 19 bases between the two germline ends. Germline V CDR1 and CDR2: WSHSY, SAAADI. The CDR3: CASSEGIRRAKDEQFF. CDR3 nucleotides: TGCGCCAGCAGTGAGGGGATTAGGAGGGCCAAGGATGAGCAGTTCTTC.

The rearrangement links TRBV12-3 or TRBV12-4 to TRBJ2-7; 12 bases fit TRBD2. This CDR3 is built from 21 residues. The junction had 21 bases not matched to a gene; V was cut back by 4 bases and J by 2 bases. The CDR3 DNA follows: TGTGCCAGCAGTTCTCACCCCCCTTTGCTAGCGGGAGGGCCGGGCACCTACGAGCAGTACTTC. Its translation: CASSSHPPLLAGGPGTYEQYF.

The genes are TRBV20-1 and TRBJ2-7; perhaps D is TRBD1 or TRBD2 (5 bases each). This CDR3 is 15 amino acids long. The germline gives CDR1 DFQATT, CDR2 SNEGSKA (reference sequence). The ends were cut back, 6 bases at V and 2 bases at J, with 20 bases in the middle. In DNA form, the CDR3 reads TGCAGTGCCCATGCCCCAGGGTGGAGGACCTACGAGCAGTACTTC. Residues: CSAHAPGWRTYEQYF.

The V gene is TRBV5-1, the J gene TRBJ2-1, with 7 bases aligning to TRBD1. Per germline, CDR1 SGHRS and CDR2 YFSETQ. This CDR3 contains 13 residues. V gave up 3 bases and J gave up 6 bases; unmatched junction bases: 3. CDR3 loop: CASSSPGGNEQFF. CDR3 nucleotide sequence: TGCGCCAGCAGCTCCCCAGGGGGCAATGAGCAGTTCTTC.

This chain connects TRBV3-1 to TRBJ1-3, with 7 positions matching TRBD1. Germline assignment: CDR1 LGHDT and CDR2 YNNKEL (reference sequence). With 4 bases clipped from V and 6 bases from J, the junction kept 9 bases outside the gene matches. The CDR3 has 15 amino acids. The CDR3 DNA sequence: TGTGCCAGCAGCCCCGGACAGGCACCCACAAACACCATATATTTT. Translating gives CASSPGQAPTNTIYF.

This clonotype was counted between two and nine times. This chain links TRBV7-2 with TRBJ2-5; D may be TRBD1 (6 bases). There are 14 residues in the CDR3. Deletions cut 4 bases from V and 11 bases from J, with 20 bases between. Per the germline V gene, CDR1 is SGHTA and CDR2 is FQGNSA. DNA for the CDR3: TGTGCCAGCAGCTCGCGACAGGAGGTGAAAGAGCAGTACTTC. Its translation is CASSSRQEVKEQYF.

This chain joins TRBV10-2 and TRBJ2-3; D may be TRBD2 (6 bases). V was clipped by 8 bases and J by 5 bases, with 20 bases between them. Germline CDR1 and CDR2: WSHSY and SAAADI. The CDR3 has 15 amino acids. The CDR3 bases are TGCGCCAGCGTCCCCGGGGAGGTGGAGGTAGATACGCAGTATTTT. Amino acid sequence: CASVPGEVEVDTQYF.